A selection of T cell receptor beta chains follows, all from one sample in a study of OX40 agonist ivuxolimab in advanced cancers. TCRdb's copy holds only in-frame clones and misses some; the assay was immunoSEQ multiplex PCR. The sample records approximately 74,000 clones, over 75% being singletons. The sample consisted of CD4+ or CD8+ T cells sorted from blood, taken in a trial of the OX40 agonist ivuxolimab. Source of these receptors: an adult with an advanced solid tumor such as melanoma, head and neck, liver or kidney cancer. Both conserved end residues are part of each CDR3. Each record gives: J gene, V gene, clone size, D gene, CDR3 protein, CDR3 DNA. The D gene is left open where the match is weak. Expanded clones get a size class; other rows say once, few or many, or leave the size out.

J: TRBJ1-4; V: TRBV5-1; size: -; D: -; CDR3: CASSLLGANEKLFF; DNA: TGCGCCAGCAGCTTGCTGGGGGCTAATGAAAAACTGTTTTTT
J: TRBJ2-4; V: TRBV4-3; size: once; D: -; CDR3: CASSQDGQSKNIQYF; DNA: TGCGCCAGCAGCCAAGACGGGCAGAGCAAAAACATTCAGTACTTC
J: TRBJ2-5; V: TRBV21-1; size: -; D: -; CDR3: CASSKDGRPSRRQETQYF; DNA: TGTGCCAGCAGCAAAGACGGTCGGCCTAGTAGAAGGCAAGAGACCCAGTACTTC
J: TRBJ2-3; V: TRBV29-1; size: -; D: TRBD2; CDR3: CSGETSGITDTQYF; DNA: TGCAGCGGGGAAACTAGCGGAATCACAGATACGCAGTATTTT
J: TRBJ2-3; V: TRBV14; size: -; D: TRBD1; CDR3: CASSKITGGIADTQYF; DNA: TGTGCCAGCAGCAAAATAACAGGGGGGATTGCAGATACGCAGTATTTT
J: TRBJ1-2; V: TRBV5-5; size: -; D: -; CDR3: CASSLAFKGNYGYTF; DNA: TGTGCCAGCAGCTTGGCATTTAAGGGTAACTATGGCTACACCTTC
J: TRBJ2-5; V: TRBV30; size: -; D: -; CDR3: CAWSVGGSQETQYF; DNA: TGTGCCTGGAGTGTGGGTGGGAGCCAAGAGACCCAGTACTTC
J: TRBJ2-1; V: TRBV18; size: -; D: -; CDR3: CASSPRRDEQFF; DNA: TGTGCCAGCTCTCCTCGAAGGGATGAGCAGTTCTTC
J: TRBJ2-5; V: TRBV7-8; size: -; D: -; CDR3: CASSLGQVGGTQYF; DNA: TGTGCCAGCAGCTTAGGTCAGGTTGGAGGGACCCAGTACTTC
J: TRBJ2-3; V: TRBV5-6; size: -; D: -; CDR3: CASSLVGGPTDTQYF; DNA: TGTGCCAGCAGCTTGGTAGGGGGACCCACAGATACGCAGTATTTT
J: TRBJ2-7; V: TRBV5-6; size: -; D: -; CDR3: CASSRRQRTYEQYF; DNA: TGTGCCAGCAGCAGAAGACAGCGTACCTACGAGCAGTACTTC
J: TRBJ2-3; V: TRBV18; size: once; D: TRBD2; CDR3: CASSPPLAGRTDTQYF; DNA: TGTGCCAGCTCACCACCGCTAGCGGGGCGCACAGATACGCAGTATTTT
J: TRBJ1-5; V: TRBV28; size: -; D: -; CDR3: CALGSTVGSNQPQHF; DNA: TGTGCCTTGGGGTCCACAGTAGGTAGCAATCAGCCCCAGCATTTT
J: TRBJ2-7; V: TRBV30; size: -; D: TRBD1; CDR3: CAWSGTGGYEQYF; DNA: TGTGCCTGGAGCGGAACAGGGGGCTACGAGCAGTACTTC
J: TRBJ2-7; V: TRBV5-6; size: -; D: -; CDR3: CASSLRAGIPEQYF; DNA: TGTGCCAGCAGCTTGCGGGCGGGAATCCCCGAGCAGTACTTC
J: TRBJ1-5; V: TRBV5-1; size: -; D: TRBD1; CDR3: CASSLQGAGQPQHF; DNA: TGCGCCAGCAGCTTACAGGGGGCCGGTCAGCCCCAGCATTTT
J: TRBJ2-5; V: TRBV7-2; size: once; D: -; CDR3: CASSRDLQETQYF; DNA: TGTGCCAGCAGCCGGGACTTACAAGAGACCCAGTACTTC
J: TRBJ2-1; V: TRBV27; size: -; D: TRBD2; CDR3: CASKRAGAYNEQFF; DNA: TGTGCCAGCAAGCGAGCGGGAGCCTACAATGAGCAGTTCTTC
J: TRBJ2-5; V: TRBV5-6; size: -; D: TRBD2; CDR3: CASSSPTLAGRGETQYF; DNA: TGTGCCAGCAGCTCCCCCACCCTAGCGGGTCGGGGGGAGACCCAGTACTTC
J: TRBJ2-5; V: TRBV5-4; size: -; D: -; CDR3: CASSSPRTEETQYF; DNA: TGTGCCAGCAGCTCCCCTAGGACGGAAGAGACCCAGTACTTC
J: TRBJ2-4; V: TRBV14; size: -; D: -; CDR3: CASSLSPAKNIQYF; DNA: TGTGCCAGCAGCCTTAGCCCAGCCAAAAACATTCAGTACTTC
J: TRBJ1-2; V: TRBV5-1; size: once; D: -; CDR3: CASSITRDAPGGYTF; DNA: TGCGCCAGCAGCATAACCCGGGACGCGCCGGGTGGCTACACCTTC
J: TRBJ2-2; V: TRBV11-2; size: -; D: TRBD2; CDR3: CASSQTSAGELFF; DNA: TGTGCCAGCAGCCAAACTAGCGCCGGGGAGCTGTTTTTT
J: TRBJ1-2; V: TRBV28; size: -; D: TRBD1; CDR3: CASSLALGQGYGYTF; DNA: TGTGCCAGCAGTTTGGCCCTCGGACAGGGTTATGGCTACACCTTC
J: TRBJ2-2; V: TRBV7-2; size: once; D: TRBD1; CDR3: CASSLAGQGNTGELFF; DNA: TGTGCCAGCAGCTTAGCGGGACAGGGGAACACCGGGGAGCTGTTTTTT
J: TRBJ2-7; V: TRBV7-9; size: once; D: -; CDR3: CASSLGGLTYEQYF; DNA: TGTGCCAGCAGCTTAGGAGGGTTAACCTACGAGCAGTACTTC
J: TRBJ2-6; V: TRBV7-3; size: -; D: TRBD2; CDR3: CASSPSSGNSGANVLTF; DNA: TGTGCCAGCAGCCCGTCAAGCGGGAACTCTGGGGCCAACGTCCTGACTTTC
J: TRBJ1-5; V: TRBV19; size: few; D: -; CDR3: CASSGARVYQPQHF; DNA: TGTGCCAGTAGTGGAGCCAGGGTATATCAGCCCCAGCATTTT
J: TRBJ2-5; V: TRBV9; size: -; D: -; CDR3: CASSANRRDQKETQYF; DNA: TGTGCCAGCAGCGCCAATCGCCGGGACCAGAAAGAGACCCAGTACTTC
J: TRBJ2-3; V: TRBV30; size: once; D: TRBD2; CDR3: CAWVAGTSGNTDTQYF; DNA: TGTGCCTGGGTAGCCGGGACTAGCGGGAATACAGATACGCAGTATTTT
J: TRBJ1-3; V: TRBV6-5; size: -; D: -; CDR3: CASRQDPSGNTIYF; DNA: TGTGCCAGCAGACAGGATCCCTCTGGAAACACCATATATTTT
J: TRBJ2-1; V: TRBV11-3; size: -; D: -; CDR3: CARRQGQDPASSYNEQFF; DNA: TGTGCCAGGCGGCAGGGCCAAGACCCCGCGAGCTCCTACAATGAGCAGTTCTTC
J: TRBJ2-1; V: TRBV6-4; size: once; D: -; CDR3: CASSDLGDDEQFF; DNA: TGTGCCAGCAGTGACTTGGGTGACGATGAGCAGTTCTTC
J: TRBJ2-5; V: TRBV5-1; size: -; D: -; CDR3: CASSLSGAVETQYF; DNA: TGCGCCAGCAGCTTGTCGGGAGCTGTAGAGACCCAGTACTTC
J: TRBJ2-3; V: TRBV28; size: -; D: TRBD1; CDR3: CASRPRGQGRDTQYF; DNA: TGTGCCAGCAGACCGAGGGGACAGGGTAGAGATACGCAGTATTTT
J: TRBJ1-4; V: TRBV30; size: -; D: -; CDR3: CAWSRGGYREKLFF; DNA: TGTGCCTGGAGTCGAGGCGGGTATCGTGAAAAACTGTTTTTT
J: TRBJ2-6; V: TRBV10-3; size: -; D: -; CDR3: CAISDRSGSGANVLTF; DNA: TGTGCCATCAGCGACAGGTCGGGCTCTGGGGCCAACGTCCTGACTTTC
J: TRBJ2-6; V: TRBV30; size: -; D: -; CDR3: CAWSAGLSGANVLTF; DNA: TGTGCCTGGAGTGCGGGCCTCTCTGGGGCCAACGTCCTGACTTTC
J: TRBJ1-5; V: TRBV30; size: -; D: -; CDR3: CAWSEGDQPQHF; DNA: TGTGCCTGGAGTGAGGGCGATCAGCCCCAGCATTTT
J: TRBJ2-3; V: TRBV20-1; size: -; D: -; CDR3: CSTGEDTQYF; DNA: TGCAGTACGGGGGAAGATACGCAGTATTTT
J: TRBJ2-3; V: TRBV5-7; size: -; D: -; CDR3: CASSLAQGPCTDTQYF; DNA: TGTGCCAGCAGCTTGGCTCAGGGACCGTGCACAGATACGCAGTATTTT
J: TRBJ2-7; V: TRBV7-9; size: -; D: TRBD1; CDR3: CASSRRTGLLHEQYF; DNA: TGTGCCAGCAGCCGACGGACAGGTTTGCTACACGAGCAGTACTTC
J: TRBJ2-1; V: TRBV5-6; size: -; D: TRBD2; CDR3: CASSTPSGRIGEQFF; DNA: TGTGCCAGCAGCACCCCTAGCGGGAGGATTGGTGAGCAGTTCTTC
J: TRBJ2-5; V: TRBV7-3; size: -; D: -; CDR3: CASSLKGQGATQYF; DNA: TGTGCCAGCAGCTTAAAAGGGCAGGGCGCGACCCAGTACTTC
J: TRBJ2-3; V: TRBV7-3; size: -; D: -; CDR3: CASSPQRSPDTQYF; DNA: TGTGCCAGCAGCCCCCAAAGAAGCCCAGATACGCAGTATTTT
J: TRBJ2-2; V: TRBV21-1; size: -; D: -; CDR3: CASSTFTTSGRGELFF; DNA: TGTGCCAGCAGCACCTTCACGACTAGCGGCCGCGGGGAGCTGTTTTTT
J: TRBJ1-2; V: TRBV20-1; size: -; D: -; CDR3: CSAQKDYGYTF; DNA: TGCAGTGCTCAAAAGGACTATGGCTACACCTTC
J: TRBJ2-2; V: TRBV5-5; size: -; D: TRBD2; CDR3: CASSLDTSAGEAGELFF; DNA: TGTGCCAGCAGCTTGGATACCTCGGCGGGAGAGGCCGGGGAGCTGTTTTTT
J: TRBJ2-7; V: TRBV7-2; size: -; D: TRBD2; CDR3: CASSLKLAGVEQYF; DNA: TGTGCCAGCAGCTTAAAACTAGCGGGAGTCGAGCAGTACTTC
J: TRBJ2-3; V: TRBV7-3; size: -; D: TRBD2; CDR3: CASRSREGGTDTQYF; DNA: TGTGCCAGCAGATCCCGGGAGGGGGGCACAGATACGCAGTATTTT
J: TRBJ1-4; V: TRBV18; size: -; D: -; CDR3: CASSSSRGDYEKLFF; DNA: TGTGCCAGCTCCTCCTCACGGGGGGACTACGAAAAACTGTTTTTT